This TCR beta chain derives from a study of blood T cell repertoires in COVID-19. As for the study in general: The United States, Italy and Spain provided the acute and convalescent COVID-19 samples. Nucleic acid was either cDNA or gDNA, and it came from T cells, B-cell-depleted T cells, or PBMCs.

Original methodology: Amplified reference gene primers provided the basis for estimating nucleated cell counts. Only in-frame clones appear in the TCRdb table, and some are missing; sequencing was by immunoSEQ multiplex PCR. The V and J calls and clone size are taken from that table; D and trimming were inferred from the DNA. This table has about 160,000 clones, 85% appearing once. Germline CDR1 is KGHSH and CDR2 is LQKENI. The CDR3 length is 13 residues. Trimming cost V 3 bases and J 8 bases, with 10 bases left between them. The TCR originated in a human donor with acute or convalescent COVID-19. The donor label of this sample is uncertain. Sequenced: peripheral blood. The chain joins TRBV18 to TRBJ1-4; D remains ambiguous. Written as DNA, the CDR3 is TGTGCCAGCTCACCCCTCGTCGGGGAAAAACTGTTTTTT. This sequence encodes CASSPLVGEKLFF.